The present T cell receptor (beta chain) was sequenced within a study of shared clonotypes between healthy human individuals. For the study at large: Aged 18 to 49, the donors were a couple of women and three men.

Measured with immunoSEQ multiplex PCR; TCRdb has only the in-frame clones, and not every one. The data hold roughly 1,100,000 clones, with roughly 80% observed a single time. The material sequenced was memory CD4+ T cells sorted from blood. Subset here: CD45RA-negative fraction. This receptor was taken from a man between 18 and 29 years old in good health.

Here the CDR3 DNA reads TGTGCCAGCAGTGAAACCGCAGGGGCAACTAATGAAAAACTGTTTTTT. As protein: CASSETAGATNEKLFF. The chain employs TRBV6-1 and TRBJ1-4; D is perhaps TRBD1 (6 bases). The CDR3 covers 16 residues. Germline assignment: CDR1 MNHNS and CDR2 SASEGT. Between the trimmed V and J ends, which lost 2 bases and 0 bases, there was a span of 10 bases.